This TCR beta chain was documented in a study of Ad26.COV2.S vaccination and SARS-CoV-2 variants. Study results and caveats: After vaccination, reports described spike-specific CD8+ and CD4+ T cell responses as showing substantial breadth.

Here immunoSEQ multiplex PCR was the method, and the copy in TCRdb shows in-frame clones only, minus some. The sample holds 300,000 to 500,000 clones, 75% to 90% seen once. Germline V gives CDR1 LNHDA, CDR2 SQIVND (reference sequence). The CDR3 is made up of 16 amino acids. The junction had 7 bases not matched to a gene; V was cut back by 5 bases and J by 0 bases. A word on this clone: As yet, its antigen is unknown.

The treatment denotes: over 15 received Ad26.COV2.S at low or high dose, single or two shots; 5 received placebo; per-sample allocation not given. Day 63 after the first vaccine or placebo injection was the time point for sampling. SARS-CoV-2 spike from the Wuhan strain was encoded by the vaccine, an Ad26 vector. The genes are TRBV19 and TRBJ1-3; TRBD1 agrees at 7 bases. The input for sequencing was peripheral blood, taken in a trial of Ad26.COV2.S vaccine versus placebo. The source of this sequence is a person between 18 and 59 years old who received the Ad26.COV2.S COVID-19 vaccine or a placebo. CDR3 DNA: TGTGCCAGTAGTTGGGGACAGCTACGCTCTGGAAACACCATATATTTT. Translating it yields CASSWGQLRSGNTIYF. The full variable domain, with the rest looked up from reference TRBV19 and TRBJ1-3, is DGGITQSPKYLFRKEGQNVTLSCEQNLNHDAMYWYRQDPGQGLRLIYYSQIVNDFQKGDIAEGYSVSREKKESFPLTVTSAQKNPTAFYLCASSWGQLRSGNTIYFGEGSWLTVV.